This T cell receptor beta chain comes out of a study of Graves' ophthalmopathy and Graves' hyperthyroidism. The V gene's germline CDR1 is SNHLY and CDR2 FYNNEI. Trimming left V 6 bases short and J 3 bases short, with 17 bases between. The CDR3 loop spans 15 amino acids. As the template, RNA transcripts were used to amplify TCR beta CDR3 regions. An initial RT-PCR round employing HTBI primers preceded a second-round multiplex PCR. MiXCR was run by TCRdb on the multiplex PCR reads, yielding one entry per CDR3 protein. There are a few hundred thousand distinct CDR3 sequences in the sample; approximately 15% occur only once, and 5.5% to 7% lies in the top ten.

The source material was peripheral blood. The sequence was collected from a woman between 18 and 29 years old with stable Graves' hyperthyroidism. The chain employs TRBV2 and TRBJ2-5, with D tentatively TRBD1 (6 bases). DNA for the CDR3: TGTGCCAGCAGCTTCCAGCGACAGGTTGAAGAGACCCAGTACTTC. Encoded protein: CASSFQRQVEETQYF.